A selection of T cell receptor beta chains follows, all from one sample in a study of T cell repertoires in cytomegalovirus infection. TCRdb re-analysed the reads in MiXCR, keeping a single row per CDR3 protein. The table includes about half a million distinct CDR3 sequences, 25% to 35% detected once. The antigens these receptors bind are not known. The source was cultured PBMCs, collected from culture after CMV antigen stimulation. These receptors all come from a human donor in good health (CMV status not recorded). Some clones in this sample may be carry-over from other donors' samples. The CDR3 runs from the conserved cysteine through the conserved F or W. D genes are given only for firm matches. Clone sizes are given selectively: once, few, many, or a class where the clone is expanded.

>few|TRBD2|TRBV7-9|TRBJ2-7
TGTGCCAGCAGCGAGTCAACCGGGACTAGCTACGAGCAGTACTTC
CASSESTGTSYEQYF
>few|TRBD2|TRBV7-2|TRBJ2-1
TGTGCCAGCAGCTTAGTTAGCGGGAGTATAGGAAATGAGCAGTTCTTC
CASSLVSGSIGNEQFF
>few|TRBD1|TRBV19|TRBJ1-1
TGTGCCAGTAGTTTTACAGGGGGAGGAAACACTGAAGCTTTCTTT
CASSFTGGGNTEAFF
>.|.|TRBV12-3/TRBV12-4|TRBJ2-1
TGTGCCAGCAGTCCCGGGGGGCATGAGCAGTTCTTC
CASSPGGHEQFF
>few|.|TRBV19|TRBJ2-1
TGTGCCAGTAGTATTCCGGGACGATACAATGAGCAGTTCTTC
CASSIPGRYNEQFF
>.|.|TRBV20-1|TRBJ1-2
TGCAGTGCTAGAGAACCCACACTTCCCGGCAACTATGGCTACACCTTC
CSAREPTLPGNYGYTF
>few|.|TRBV6-6|TRBJ1-2
TGTGCCAGCAGTCGTTTCCTCCAGGGGAGGGAAGACTATGGCTACACCTTC
CASSRFLQGREDYGYTF
>.|.|TRBV7-4|TRBJ1-1
TGTGCCAGCAGCTACCGATTCGGGGGCCGGGCTGAAGCTTTCTTT
CASSYRFGGRAEAFF
>.|TRBD2|TRBV6-5|TRBJ2-4
TGTGCCAGCAGTTACTCAGCGGGAGGGCCCTGGATTCAGTACTTC
CASSYSAGGPWIQYF
>.|.|TRBV19|TRBJ1-1
TGTGCCAGTAGAGGGGGTCTCAACACTGAAGCTTTCTTT
CASRGGLNTEAFF
>many|.|TRBV7-2|TRBJ1-2
TGTGCCAGCAGCTTAGGACCCGGCGCCTATGGCTACACCTTC
CASSLGPGAYGYTF
>many|TRBD1|TRBV7-2|TRBJ2-7
TGTGCCAGCAGTTCAGCAGGGACAGGGCCCTACGAGCAGTACTTC
CASSSAGTGPYEQYF
>few|.|TRBV19|TRBJ2-1
TGTGCCAGTAGTATAGTTGGGCTAGCGACCCGCTCCTACAATGAGCAGTTCTTC
CASSIVGLATRSYNEQFF
>.|.|TRBV23-1|TRBJ2-1
TGCGCCAGCAGTCACCCGGAGTCTAGCGTCCCCTACAATGAGCAGTTCTTC
CASSHPESSVPYNEQFF
>few|.|TRBV19|TRBJ2-1
TGTGCCAGTAGTCTCCGACACCTCGTTGGACTACCCAATGAGCAGTTCTTC
CASSLRHLVGLPNEQFF
>.|TRBD1|TRBV2|TRBJ1-5
TGTGCCAGCAGTGCTTTTGGGACAGGGTTTGAGCCCCAGCATTTT
CASSAFGTGFEPQHF
>.|.|TRBV4-3|TRBJ2-1
TGCGCCAGCAGCCAAGAAACGGGACTTATCTACAATGAGCAGTTCTTC
CASSQETGLIYNEQFF
>few|.|TRBV7-6|TRBJ2-1
TGTGCCAGCAGCTTGTCGATGGGCGATGAGCAGTTCTTC
CASSLSMGDEQFF
>.|.|TRBV30|TRBJ2-2
TGTGCCTGGAGTGCCAGTCCAGGGGTCACCGGGGAGCTGTTTTTT
CAWSASPGVTGELFF
>.|.|TRBV2|TRBJ2-3
TGTGCCAGCAAACTCGACACCTTCGACACGCAGTATTTT
CASKLDTFDTQYF
>many|.|TRBV7-8|TRBJ2-7
TGTGCCAGCAGCTTAGTGTGGGACCCAGGCTACGAGCAGTACTTC
CASSLVWDPGYEQYF
>few|.|TRBV12-5|TRBJ1-5
TGTGCTAGTGGTCTTGACAGAAGCAATCAGCCCCAGCATTTT
CASGLDRSNQPQHF
>.|.|TRBV2|TRBJ2-3
TGTGCCAGCACACGTCTGACAGATACGCAGTATTTT
CASTRLTDTQYF
>many|.|TRBV7-2|TRBJ2-7
TGTGCCAGCAGCATGAAGGGGTTTGGCGAGCAGTACTTC
CASSMKGFGEQYF
>.|.|TRBV24-1|TRBJ2-1
TGTGCCACCAGTACCCACTCCGGTTCTAATGAGCAGTTCTTC
CATSTHSGSNEQFF
>.|.|TRBV24-1|TRBJ2-7
TGTGCCACCAGTGAACCGCCTGGGGGGGCGGCAAGCACCTACGAGCAGTACTTC
CATSEPPGGAASTYEQYF
>once|TRBD2|TRBV4-1|TRBJ2-2
TGCGCCAGCAGCCAATCGGGAGGGCGAACCGGGGAGCTGTTTTTT
CASSQSGGRTGELFF
>few|.|TRBV12-3/TRBV12-4|TRBJ1-2
TGTGCCAGCAGTTTAGCCCGGGGAGACTATGGCTACACCTTC
CASSLARGDYGYTF
>.|.|TRBV7-8|TRBJ1-5
TGTGCCAGCAGCTCAGGACAGCGTGGCAATCAGCCCCAGCATTTT
CASSSGQRGNQPQHF
>many|TRBD2|TRBV7-2|TRBJ2-5
TGTGCCAGCAGCTTAGCGCCTAGCGGGAACCCCCGGGAGACCCAGTACTTC
CASSLAPSGNPRETQYF
>.|.|TRBV7-3|TRBJ1-5
TGTGCCAGCAGCCAACAGGGTAGAGGTGATCAGCCCCAGCATTTT
CASSQQGRGDQPQHF
>.|TRBD2|TRBV11-3|TRBJ2-1
TGTGCCAGCAGCTTAGATCCGATAGCGGGGGATGAGCAGTTCTTC
CASSLDPIAGDEQFF
>.|.|TRBV6-1|TRBJ1-3
TGTGCCAGCAGTGAATTGTTCAGGAGCTCTGGAAACACCATATATTTT
CASSELFRSSGNTIYF
>.|.|TRBV7-9|TRBJ1-5
TGTGCCAGCAGCAAAAAGGGTACTAATCAGCCCCAGCATTTT
CASSKKGTNQPQHF
>few|TRBD1|TRBV20-1|TRBJ2-1
TGCAGTGCTCTGCGGACAGGGGGCGCGTTCAATGAGCAGTTCTTC
CSALRTGGAFNEQFF
>.|TRBD2|TRBV7-9|TRBJ2-7
TGTGCCAGCACAACGGCCGGGGGGGACGAGCAGTACTTC
CASTTAGGDEQYF
>few|TRBD2|TRBV7-9|TRBJ2-1
TGTGCCACGGGATGGGCGGGGGGGGGGAATGAGCAGTTCTTC
CATGWAGGGNEQFF
>.|TRBD1|TRBV27|TRBJ1-5
TGTGCCAGCAGCGGGACAGGGACCGAGCCCCAGCATTTT
CASSGTGTEPQHF
>.|.|TRBV5-6|TRBJ2-2
TGTGCCAGCAGCTCGAGGAAACCCCTAGGCACCGGGGAGCTGTTTTTT
CASSSRKPLGTGELFF
>.|.|TRBV7-2|TRBJ2-5
TGTGCCAGCAGCTTGAACCGGGACGGGGAGACCCAGTACTTC
CASSLNRDGETQYF
>.|.|TRBV20-1|TRBJ2-1
TGCAGTGCTAGAGTTATAACGGAGCAGTTCTTC
CSARVITEQFF
>few|.|TRBV6-5|TRBJ1-5
TGTGCCAGCAGTTACTATGGGGGGGGGCTTAGCAATCAGCCCCAGCATTTT
CASSYYGGGLSNQPQHF
>few|TRBD2|TRBV10-2|TRBJ2-1
TGCGCCGGCGGGGCTAGCGGGGGGGTAGGTAATGAGCAGTTCTTC
CAGGASGGVGNEQFF
>.|.|TRBV11-2|TRBJ1-3
TGTGCCAGCAGCTTATTATCCCCGGGGAGTGGAAACACCATATATTTT
CASSLLSPGSGNTIYF
>.|TRBD1|TRBV7-6|TRBJ1-5
TGTGCCAGCAGCGTAGGGACAGGGGCTAGCAATCAGCCCCAGCATTTT
CASSVGTGASNQPQHF
>.|.|TRBV7-2|TRBJ2-5
TGTGCCAGCAGCGAGGGACCTCAAGAGACCCAGTACTTC
CASSEGPQETQYF
>.|.|TRBV20-1|TRBJ2-1
TGCAGTGCTAGACAGGGTTACAATGAGCAGTTCTTC
CSARQGYNEQFF
>.|.|TRBV12-3/TRBV12-4|TRBJ2-3
TGTGCCAGCGGATTAGCCTCCAGGGATCTCACAGATACGCAGTATTTT
CASGLASRDLTDTQYF
>.|.|TRBV7-8|TRBJ1-3
TGTGCCAGCAGCTTGACAGATGGAAACACCATATATTTT
CASSLTDGNTIYF
>.|TRBD2|TRBV7-8|TRBJ2-3
TGTGCCAGCAGCACTCGACTAGCGGTTCGTGATACGCAGTATTTT
CASSTRLAVRDTQYF
>.|TRBD2|TRBV4-3|TRBJ2-2
TGCGCCAGCAGCCAGGGACTAGTCAGCGGGGAGCTGTTTTTT
CASSQGLVSGELFF
>few|TRBD1|TRBV20-1|TRBJ2-1
TGCAGTGCTAGCAGACAGGGGGTATACAATGAGCAGTTCTTC
CSASRQGVYNEQFF
>.|.|TRBV24-1|TRBJ2-1
TGTGCCACCAGGGGCGGGAACGGTGAGCAGTTCTTC
CATRGGNGEQFF
>many|.|TRBV7-2|TRBJ1-5
TGTGCCAGCAGCCCCCGAGATCAGCCCCAGCATTTT
CASSPRDQPQHF
>.|TRBD1|TRBV10-2|TRBJ2-2
TGCGCCAAAACCGGGACAGTGAACACCGGGGAGCTGTTTTTT
CAKTGTVNTGELFF
>.|.|TRBV6-6|TRBJ1-2
TGTGCCAGCACCCCGTCTGGCCCCTACTATGGCTACACCTTC
CASTPSGPYYGYTF
>many|TRBD2|TRBV15|TRBJ2-5
TGTGCCACCAGTACCCGGGGGGGAAAGACCCAGTACTTC
CATSTRGGKTQYF
>.|TRBD1|TRBV12-3/TRBV12-4|TRBJ2-2
TGTGCCAGCACCTCGCCCGGGACAGGGGGCACCGGGGAGCTGTTTTTT
CASTSPGTGGTGELFF
>few|TRBD1|TRBV28|TRBJ2-3
TGTGCCAGCGAGGGACAGACAGATACGCAGTATTTT
CASEGQTDTQYF
>.|.|TRBV29-1|TRBJ2-1
TGCAGCTTTCACAGGGTTTCCTACAATGAGCAGTTCTTC
CSFHRVSYNEQFF